This T cell receptor (beta chain) was sequenced in a study of OX40 agonist ivuxolimab in advanced cancers. Across the study: Partial responses were achieved by three patients, of whom one had hepatocellular carcinoma and two had cutaneous melanoma. The study's findings and limits: At 0.1 to 3.0 mg/kg, CD4+ and CD8+ blood T cells expanded clonally by week 6. The average count of expanded clones was higher among CD8+ T cells than among CD4+.

For this clone: Its antigen is currently unknown.

V was pared by 4 bases and J by 9 bases, with 17 bases of the junction left unmatched. The CDR3 sequence is 19 residues long. The germline V gene has CDR1 LNHDA and CDR2 SQIVND (reference sequence). The repertoire was sequenced with immunoSEQ multiplex PCR; TCRdb's copy has only in-frame clones and lacks some. The table includes around 80,000 clones, roughly 92% detected once. The chain couples TRBV19 to TRBJ2-1, with 14 bases lining up with TRBD2. The sequence derives from an adult with an advanced solid tumor such as melanoma, head and neck, liver or kidney cancer. Sequenced material: CD4+ or CD8+ T cells sorted from blood, taken in a trial of the OX40 agonist ivuxolimab. The CDR3 bases are TGTGCCAGTAGTACCAATGGCGGACTAGCGGGAGGTCCTTACGTTGAGCAGTTCTTC. Translated, it gives CASSTNGGLAGGPYVEQFF.